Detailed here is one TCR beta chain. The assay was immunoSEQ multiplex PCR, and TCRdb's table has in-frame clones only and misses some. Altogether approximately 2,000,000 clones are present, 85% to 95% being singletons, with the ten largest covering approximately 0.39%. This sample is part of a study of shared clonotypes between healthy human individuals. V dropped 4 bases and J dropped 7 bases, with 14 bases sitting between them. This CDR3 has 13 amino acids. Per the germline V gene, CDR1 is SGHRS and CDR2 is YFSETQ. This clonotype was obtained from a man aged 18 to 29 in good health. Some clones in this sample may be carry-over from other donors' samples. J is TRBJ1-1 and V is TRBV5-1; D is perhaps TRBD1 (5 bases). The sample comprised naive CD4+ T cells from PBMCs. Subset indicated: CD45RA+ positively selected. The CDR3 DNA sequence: TGCGCCAGCAGCCGCCTGTCGGGGGTTGAAGCTTTCTTT. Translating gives CASSRLSGVEAFF. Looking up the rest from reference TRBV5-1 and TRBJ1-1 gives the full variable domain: KAGVTQTPRYLIKTRGQQVTLSCSPISGHRSVSWYQQTPGQGLQFLFEYFSETQRNKGNFPGRFSGRQFSNSRSEMNVSTLELGDSALYLCASSRLSGVEAFFGQGTRLTVV.